This TCR beta chain appears in the sequencing data of a study of control samples from healthy donors and cancer patients (dated by TCRdb to the early 2020s). At the junction V is shortened by 0 bases and J by 7 bases; bases outside the gene matches: 0. The cysteine opens and the phenylalanine closes a CDR3 of 13 amino acids. Kept here is only the CDR3 DNA, which spans 39 bases and is read in frame from base 1. As encoded in the germline V gene, CDR1 is LGHNA while CDR2 is YNFKEQ. The library was produced with the immunoSEQ multiplex PCR assay. The clones in this table, taken by TCRdb from immuneACCESS, are in-frame only. Not every clone is retained; where verified, under half of the shortfall comes from an unresolved V gene, and the cause of the rest is unknown. This sample lists 350,000 to 450,000 clones; approximately 90% were detected once. About 6.3% of the sample goes to the ten largest clones.

To note about this clone: The clone's antigen remains unknown. Base qualities are missing; no much larger clone stands one base away.

The V gene is TRBV4-2 and the J gene is TRBJ1-3, with 7 central nucleotides matching TRBD1. Sequencing input: PBMCs. The TCR sequence derives from a man between 40 and 49 years old with head and neck cancer. The DNA reads as follows: TGTGCCAGCAGCCAAGACAGGGGGAACACCATATATTTT. It is translated as CASSQDRGNTIYF.